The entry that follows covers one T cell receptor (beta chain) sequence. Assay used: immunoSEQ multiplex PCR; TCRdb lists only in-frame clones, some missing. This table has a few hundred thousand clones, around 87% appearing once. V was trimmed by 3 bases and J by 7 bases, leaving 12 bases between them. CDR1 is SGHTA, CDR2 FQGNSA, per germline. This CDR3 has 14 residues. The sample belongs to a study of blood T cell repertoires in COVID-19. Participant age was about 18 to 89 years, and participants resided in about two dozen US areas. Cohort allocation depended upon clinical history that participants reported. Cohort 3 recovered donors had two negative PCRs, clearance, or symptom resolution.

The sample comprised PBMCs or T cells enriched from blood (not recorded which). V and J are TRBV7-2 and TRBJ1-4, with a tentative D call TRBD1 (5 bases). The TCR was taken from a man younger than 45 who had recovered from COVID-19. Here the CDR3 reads CASSFRGRGEKLFF. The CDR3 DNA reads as TGTGCCAGCAGCTTTCGGGGGAGGGGTGAAAAACTGTTTTTT.